These T cell receptor beta chains were read from a single sample in a study of human T cells and chemical hapten exposure. Each CDR3 protein gets one entry after TCRdb re-called the RACE reads with MiXCR. There are 120,000 or so distinct CDR3 sequences in the sample; around 11% occur only once, and 2% to 2.5% lies in the top ten. This specimen consisted of whole blood, obtained in connection with sensitization to the hapten diphenylcyclopropenone (DPC). These receptors all come from a woman aged 45-59 years with alopecia areata. Some clones in this sample may be carry-over from other donors' samples. Both conserved end residues are part of each CDR3. Fields, in order: CDR3 length, D gene, V gene, J gene, clone size, CDR3 DNA, CDR3 protein. A D gene is named only where the DNA matches it firmly. Expanded clones are given a class, and other clones once, few, many or no size at all.

CDR3 length: 17
D gene: TRBD1
V gene: TRBV14
J gene: TRBJ1-1
clone size: NA
CDR3 DNA: TGTGCCAGCAGCCCGGGACAGGGGGCTTCATTGAACACTGAAGCTTTCTTT
CDR3 protein: CASSPGQGASLNTEAFF

CDR3 length: 15
D gene: NA
V gene: TRBV11-2
J gene: TRBJ1-6
clone size: many
CDR3 DNA: TGTGCCAGCTCACCCCCGGGACGGAATAATTCACCCCTCCACTTT
CDR3 protein: CASSPPGRNNSPLHF

CDR3 length: 14
D gene: TRBD2
V gene: TRBV3-1
J gene: TRBJ2-2
clone size: NA
CDR3 DNA: TGTGCCAGCAGCTGGGGACTAACGGCCGGGGAGCTGTTTTTT
CDR3 protein: CASSWGLTAGELFF

CDR3 length: 17
D gene: TRBD2
V gene: TRBV24-1
J gene: TRBJ2-3
clone size: many
CDR3 DNA: TGTGCCACCAGTGATCCGGGACTAGCGGGGGGTACAGATACGCAGTATTTT
CDR3 protein: CATSDPGLAGGTDTQYF

CDR3 length: 15
D gene: TRBD2
V gene: TRBV20-1
J gene: TRBJ2-1
clone size: many
CDR3 DNA: TGCAGTGCTAGTCTCCTAGCGGGAGGGCCCGATGAGCAGTTCTTC
CDR3 protein: CSASLLAGGPDEQFF

CDR3 length: 15
D gene: NA
V gene: TRBV30
J gene: TRBJ1-5
clone size: NA
CDR3 DNA: TGTGCCTGGAGTCGGGAACAGGAGAAGGGGCAGCCCCAGCATTTT
CDR3 protein: CAWSREQEKGQPQHF

CDR3 length: 15
D gene: TRBD1
V gene: TRBV5-4
J gene: TRBJ1-1
clone size: NA
CDR3 DNA: TGTGCCAGCAGCGGGCGGACAGGGATGAACACTGAAGCTTTCTTT
CDR3 protein: CASSGRTGMNTEAFF

CDR3 length: 11
D gene: NA
V gene: TRBV28
J gene: TRBJ2-7
clone size: NA
CDR3 DNA: TGTGCCAGCAGTTCCCGCTTCGAGCAGTACTTC
CDR3 protein: CASSSRFEQYF

CDR3 length: 12
D gene: NA
V gene: TRBV30
J gene: TRBJ1-1
clone size: NA
CDR3 DNA: TGTGCCTGCGGACATCAGAACACTGAAGCTTTCTTT
CDR3 protein: CACGHQNTEAFF

CDR3 length: 16
D gene: NA
V gene: TRBV5-1
J gene: TRBJ2-3
clone size: many
CDR3 DNA: TGCGCCAGCAGTTTTGGCCGACTCATCAGCACAGATACGCAGTATTTT
CDR3 protein: CASSFGRLISTDTQYF

CDR3 length: 12
D gene: NA
V gene: TRBV27
J gene: TRBJ1-6
clone size: few
CDR3 DNA: TGTGCCAGCAGTTACCACAATTCACCCCTCCACTTT
CDR3 protein: CASSYHNSPLHF

CDR3 length: 15
D gene: TRBD2
V gene: TRBV5-1
J gene: TRBJ2-7
clone size: many
CDR3 DNA: TGCGCCAGCAGCCTGCCGGGACTAGCAGTCTACGAGCAGTACTTC
CDR3 protein: CASSLPGLAVYEQYF

CDR3 length: 13
D gene: NA
V gene: TRBV20-1
J gene: TRBJ1-5
clone size: NA
CDR3 DNA: TGCAGTGCTAACAGGGCCCAATATCAGCCCCAGCATTTT
CDR3 protein: CSANRAQYQPQHF

CDR3 length: 15
D gene: TRBD2
V gene: TRBV7-9
J gene: TRBJ2-1
clone size: NA
CDR3 DNA: TGTGCCAGCAGCTTAGGGACTAGCGGTCTCAATGAGCAGTTCTTC
CDR3 protein: CASSLGTSGLNEQFF

CDR3 length: 13
D gene: NA
V gene: TRBV3-1
J gene: TRBJ1-1
clone size: few
CDR3 DNA: TGTGCCAGCAGCCATCGACAGGAAACTGAAGCTTTCTTT
CDR3 protein: CASSHRQETEAFF

CDR3 length: 14
D gene: NA
V gene: TRBV20-1
J gene: TRBJ2-1
clone size: many
CDR3 DNA: TGCAGTGCTAGGGAGGGATCGCGAAGGAATGAGCAGTTCTTC
CDR3 protein: CSAREGSRRNEQFF

CDR3 length: 14
D gene: TRBD2
V gene: TRBV5-1
J gene: TRBJ2-2
clone size: NA
CDR3 DNA: TGCGCCAGCAGCCTCGGGGGGGCCTTCGGGGAGCTGTTTTTT
CDR3 protein: CASSLGGAFGELFF